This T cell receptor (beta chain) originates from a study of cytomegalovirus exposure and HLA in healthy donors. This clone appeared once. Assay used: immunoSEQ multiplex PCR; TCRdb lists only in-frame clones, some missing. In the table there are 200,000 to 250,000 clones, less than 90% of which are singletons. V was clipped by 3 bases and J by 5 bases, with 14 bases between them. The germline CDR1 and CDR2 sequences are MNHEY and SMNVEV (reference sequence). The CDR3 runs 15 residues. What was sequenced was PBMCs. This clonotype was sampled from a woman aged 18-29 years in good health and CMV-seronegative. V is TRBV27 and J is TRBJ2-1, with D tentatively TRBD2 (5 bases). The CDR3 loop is CASSFSRTPHNEQFF. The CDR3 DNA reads TGTGCCAGCAGTTTCAGTAGGACTCCACACAATGAGCAGTTCTTC.